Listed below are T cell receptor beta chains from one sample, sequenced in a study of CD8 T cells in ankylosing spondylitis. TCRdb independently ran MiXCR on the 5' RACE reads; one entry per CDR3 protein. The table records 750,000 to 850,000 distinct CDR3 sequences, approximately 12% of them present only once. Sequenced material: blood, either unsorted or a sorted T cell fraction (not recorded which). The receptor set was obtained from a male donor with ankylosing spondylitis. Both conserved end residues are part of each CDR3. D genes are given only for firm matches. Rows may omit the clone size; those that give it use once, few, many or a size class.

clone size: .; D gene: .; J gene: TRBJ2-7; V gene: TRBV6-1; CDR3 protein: CASTLGSQYEQYF; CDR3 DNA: TGTGCCAGCACGCTCGGGAGTCAATACGAGCAGTACTTC
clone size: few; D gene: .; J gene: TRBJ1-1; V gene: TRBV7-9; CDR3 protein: CASSLAGASEAFF; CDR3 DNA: TGTGCCAGCAGCTTAGCCGGTGCGAGTGAAGCTTTCTTT
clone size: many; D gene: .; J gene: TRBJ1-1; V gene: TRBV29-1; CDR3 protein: CSVKSLRNTEAFF; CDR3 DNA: TGCAGCGTAAAAAGCCTTAGGAACACTGAAGCTTTCTTT
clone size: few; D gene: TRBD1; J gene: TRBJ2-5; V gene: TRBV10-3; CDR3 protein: CAISPGQRETQYF; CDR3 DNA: TGTGCCATCAGCCCGGGACAGCGGGAGACCCAGTACTTC
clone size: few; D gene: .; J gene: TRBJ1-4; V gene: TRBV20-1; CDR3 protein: CSARGGAEYEKLFF; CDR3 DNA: TGCAGTGCTAGAGGGGGGGCAGAATATGAAAAACTGTTTTTT
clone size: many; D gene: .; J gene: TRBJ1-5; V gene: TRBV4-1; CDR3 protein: CASSQDEIDVSGQPQHF; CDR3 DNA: TGCGCCAGCAGCCAAGATGAAATCGACGTGTCGGGGCAGCCCCAGCATTTT
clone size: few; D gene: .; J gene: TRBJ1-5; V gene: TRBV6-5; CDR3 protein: CASRYDSNQPQHF; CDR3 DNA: TGTGCCAGCAGATATGATAGCAATCAGCCCCAGCATTTT
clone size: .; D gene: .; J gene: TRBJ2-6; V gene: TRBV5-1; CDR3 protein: CASRNPSGANVLTF; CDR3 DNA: TGCGCCAGCAGGAACCCCTCTGGGGCCAACGTCCTGACTTTC
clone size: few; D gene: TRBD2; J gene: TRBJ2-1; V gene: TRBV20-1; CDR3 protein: CSATRGSSYNEQFF; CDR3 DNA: TGCAGTGCTACGCGGGGGAGCTCCTACAATGAGCAGTTCTTC
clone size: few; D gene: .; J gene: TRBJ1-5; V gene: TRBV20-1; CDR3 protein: CSASPGNGNQPQHF; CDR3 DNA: TGCAGTGCCTCCCCGGGCAACGGCAATCAGCCCCAGCATTTT
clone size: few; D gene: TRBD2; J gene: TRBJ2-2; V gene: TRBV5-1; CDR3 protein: CASSLQTSGNTGELFF; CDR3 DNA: TGCGCCAGCAGCTTGCAGACTAGCGGGAACACCGGGGAGCTGTTTTTT
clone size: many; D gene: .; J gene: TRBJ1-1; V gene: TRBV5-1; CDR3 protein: CASSLLGADTEAFF; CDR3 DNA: TGCGCCAGCAGCTTATTAGGGGCTGACACTGAAGCTTTCTTT
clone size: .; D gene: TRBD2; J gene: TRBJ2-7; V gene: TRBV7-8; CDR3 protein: CASRPGTSGYEQYF; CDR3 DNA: TGTGCCAGCAGACCCGGGACTAGCGGCTACGAGCAGTACTTC
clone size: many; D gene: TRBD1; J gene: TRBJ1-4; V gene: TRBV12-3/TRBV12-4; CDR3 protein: CASSRDRANEKLFF; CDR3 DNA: TGTGCCAGCAGCAGGGACAGGGCAAATGAAAAACTGTTTTTT
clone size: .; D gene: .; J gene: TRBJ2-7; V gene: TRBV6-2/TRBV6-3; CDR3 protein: CASSYFQTGTAKDF; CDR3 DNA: TGTGCCAGCAGTTACTTTCAAACCGGGACCGCGAAGGACTTC
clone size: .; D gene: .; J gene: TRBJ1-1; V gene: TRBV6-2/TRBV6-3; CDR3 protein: CASSYSRRVNTEAFF; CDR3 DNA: TGTGCCAGCAGTTACTCCAGGAGGGTGAACACTGAAGCTTTCTTT
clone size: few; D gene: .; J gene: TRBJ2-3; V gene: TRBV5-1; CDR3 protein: CASSLGTRSTDTQYF; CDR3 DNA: TGCGCCAGCAGCTTGGGTACTAGAAGCACAGATACGCAGTATTTT
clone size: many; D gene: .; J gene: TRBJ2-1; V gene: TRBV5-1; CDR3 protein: CASSLAAGVTNEQFF; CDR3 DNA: TGCGCCAGCAGCTTGGCGGCCGGTGTGACCAATGAGCAGTTCTTC
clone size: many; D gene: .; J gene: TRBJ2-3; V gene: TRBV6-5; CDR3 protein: CASSSLLGTDTQYF; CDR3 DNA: TGTGCCAGCAGTTCGCTGTTGGGCACAGATACGCAGTATTTT
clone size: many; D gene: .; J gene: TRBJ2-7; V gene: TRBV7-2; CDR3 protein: CASSPRAEQYF; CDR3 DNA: TGTGCCAGCAGCCCCAGGGCCGAGCAGTACTTC
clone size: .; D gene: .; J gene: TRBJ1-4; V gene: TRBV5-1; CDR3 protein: CASSTANEKLFF; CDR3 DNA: TGCGCCAGCAGCACGGCTAATGAAAAACTGTTTTTT
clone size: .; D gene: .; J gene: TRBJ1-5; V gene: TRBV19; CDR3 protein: CASSLQGYGNQPQHF; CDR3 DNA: TGTGCCAGTAGTTTACAGGGTTACGGCAATCAGCCCCAGCATTTT